The 20 T cell receptor beta chains given below trace back to one sample, sequenced in a study of blood T cell repertoires in COVID-19. Assay: immunoSEQ multiplex PCR; the TCRdb copy retains only in-frame clones and omits some. The table has fewer than 150,000 clones, roughly four fifths seen once; the top ten hold 15% to 20%. The specimen was PBMCs or T cells enriched from blood (not recorded which). The receptors derive from a man aged 30-40 years who had recovered from COVID-19.

This clone was seen a single time. The chain joins TRBV20-1 to TRBJ2-7, with unresolved D. The CDR3 extends over 10 amino acids. CDR1 is DFQATT and CDR2 is SNEGSKA in the germline V gene (reference sequence). V lost 0 bases and J lost 7, with 4 bases in between. CDR3: CSAREQEQYV. The CDR3 DNA is TGCAGTGCTAGAGAACAGGAGCAGTACGTC.

Worth noting for this clone: The same CDR3 is also encoded by other DNA sequences in this sample. J is TRBJ2-5 and V is TRBV5-4; possible D gene TRBD1, 6 bases. This CDR3 is 13 amino acids long. The germline V gene has CDR1 SGHNT and CDR2 YYREEE (reference sequence). The germline V and J ends were trimmed by 1 base and 2 bases, with 6 bases remaining between them. CDR3 loop: CASSLRGQETQYF. The CDR3 DNA is TGTGCCAGCAGCTTGAGGGGGCAAGAGACCCAGTACTTC.

The V and J genes are TRBV28 and TRBJ2-1, with 14 bases identical to TRBD2. The germline V gene has CDR1 MDHEN and CDR2 SYDVKM. The CDR3 has 16 residues. The V segment lost 1 base and the J segment 6 bases; nucleotides outside the gene matches: 2. DNA for the CDR3: TGTGCCAGCAGTTTATCCGGGACTAGCGGGAGCAATGAGCAGTTCTTC. Its translation is CASSLSGTSGSNEQFF.

This clone was counted only a few times. The chain is built from TRBV5-6 and TRBJ1-2; the match to TRBD1 covers 8 bases. The length of the CDR3 is 16 residues. The germline V gene encodes CDR1 SGHDT and CDR2 YYEEEE. V shed 0 bases, J shed 6 bases, and the junction held 10 bases outside the gene matches. CDR3 nucleotide sequence: TGTGCCAGCAGCTTGGCCGGCAGGGGGCGTGATAATGGCTACACCTTC. Protein product: CASSLAGRGRDNGYTF.

V gene TRBV29-1 combines with J gene TRBJ2-5, with 9 bases aligning to TRBD1. Germline V gene lookup returns CDR1 SQVTM and CDR2 ANQGSEA. This CDR3 is built from 13 residues. V lost 4 bases to trimming and J lost 5 bases; unmatched junction nucleotides: 5. DNA of the CDR3: TGCAGCGTTGTACAGGGGGCGGCTGAGACCCAGTACTTC. Translated, it gives CSVVQGAAETQYF.

V and J are TRBV5-6 and TRBJ2-2; tentative D call: TRBD1 (6 bases). The V and J ends lost 4 bases and 4 bases respectively, with 20 bases between them. Germline V gives CDR1 SGHDT, CDR2 YYEEEE. The CDR3 consists of 17 residues. CDR3 nucleotide sequence: TGTGCCAGCAGCCCGGATAGGACAGTTATTTCCACCGGGGAGCTGTTTTTT. Amino acids: CASSPDRTVISTGELFF.

The chain has TRBV6-4 and TRBJ2-2; 10 bases map to TRBD2. The CDR3 is 14 residues long. Germline V gives CDR1 MRHNA, CDR2 SNTAGT. After removal of 8 bases from V and 2 bases from J, the junction contained 2 bases not matched to a gene. The CDR3 nucleotides read TGTGCCAGCCGGACTAGCGGAAACACCGGGGAGCTGTTTTTT. This sequence encodes CASRTSGNTGELFF.

The chain carries TRBV5-6 and TRBJ2-7; D is perhaps TRBD1 (6 bases). Trimming removed 0 bases from V and 4 bases from J, with 20 bases in between. Germline V gene lookup returns CDR1 SGHDT and CDR2 YYEEEE. The CDR3 sequence is 17 residues long. The CDR3, as DNA: TGTGCCAGCAGCTTGGAGGGATATCAGGGGAGTCCGTACGAGCAGTACGTC. It translates to CASSLEGYQGSPYEQYV.

The genes are TRBV19 and TRBJ2-5, with TRBD2 matching 10 bases. Germline trimming cut 5 bases from V and 2 bases from J; bases unmatched to any gene: 5. From germline, CDR1 is LNHDA and CDR2 SQIVND (reference sequence). The CDR3 has 15 amino acids. The CDR3 DNA reads as TGTGCCAGTAGTTGGACTAGCGGAGATCAAGAGACCCAGTACTTC. Its translation is CASSWTSGDQETQYF.

This clone was seen a single time. The J gene is TRBJ2-7, the V gene TRBV6-5; D ambiguous. The V and J ends lost 6 bases and 1 base respectively, with 10 bases between them. The CDR3 spans 13 residues. Germline loops: CDR1 MNHEY, CDR2 SVGAGI. CDR3 nucleotides: TGTGCCAGCAGCTCAGACACATCCTACGAGCAGTACGTC. Translating gives CASSSDTSYEQYV.

This chain links TRBV25-1 with TRBJ1-1; no firm D call. This CDR3 has 14 residues. Germline V gene data show CDR1 as MGHDK and CDR2 as SYGVNS. Trimming cost V 2 bases and J 1 base, with 8 bases left between them. The CDR3 coding sequence is TGTGCCAGCAGTGAAACGGGGAGGAACACTGAAGCTTTCTTT. Residues: CASSETGRNTEAFF. The full variable domain, its missing parts supplied by reference TRBV25-1 and TRBJ1-1, is EADIYQTPRYLVIGTGKKITLECSQTMGHDKMYWYQQDPGMELHLIHYSYGVNSTEKGDLSSESTVSRIRTEHFPLTLESARPSHTSQYLCASSETGRNTEAFFGQGTRLTVV.

The rearrangement joins TRBV7-9 to TRBJ1-2, with 7 positions matching TRBD1. The CDR3 runs 13 residues. V shed 6 bases and J 3 bases; nucleotides not matched to a gene: 4. Per germline, CDR1 SEHNR and CDR2 FQNEAQ (reference sequence). In DNA form, the CDR3 reads TGTGCCAGCAGTAAGGGGGCTGACTATGGCTACACCTTC. Residues: CASSKGADYGYTF.

V gene TRBV25-1 combines with J gene TRBJ1-4; D gene ambiguous. CDR1 is MGHDK, CDR2 SYGVNS, per germline. V dropped 6 bases and J dropped 0 bases, with 8 bases sitting between them. The CDR3 runs to 14 residues. The CDR3 DNA reads as TGTGCCAGCAGAGCCCCTGCAACTAATGAAAAACTGTTTTTT. It translates to CASRAPATNEKLFF. Supplemented by reference TRBV25-1 and TRBJ1-4, the full variable domain reads EADIYQTPRYLVIGTGKKITLECSQTMGHDKMYWYQQDPGMELHLIHYSYGVNSTEKGDLSSESTVSRIRTEHFPLTLESARPSHTSQYLCASRAPATNEKLFFGSGTQLSVL.

The chain is built from TRBV19 and TRBJ2-5; possible D gene TRBD1, 6 bases. Germline loops: CDR1 LNHDA, CDR2 SQIVND (reference sequence). V was clipped by 3 bases and J by 1 base, with 9 bases between them. The CDR3 is 14 amino acids. CDR3 sequence reads: CASSIGQSQETQYF. The CDR3 DNA is TGTGCCAGTAGTATCGGACAGTCCCAAGAGACCCAGTACTTC.

In its sample, this clone was seen many times. This sequence joins TRBV2 and TRBJ1-6; TRBD1 is a possible D gene (6 bases). V gave up 2 bases and J gave up 6 bases, with 8 bases separating them. CDR3 length: 14 residues. The germline CDR1 and CDR2 sequences are SNHLY and FYNNEI. In nucleotides, the CDR3 is TGTGCCAGCAGTGAACAGGGGATTAATTCACCCCTCCACTTT. Encoded protein: CASSEQGINSPLHF.

The V gene is TRBV2, the J gene TRBJ2-3; 7 bases agree with TRBD1. Germline trimming cut 6 bases from V and 7 bases from J; bases unmatched to any gene: 4. The CDR3 has 12 residues. CDR1 is SNHLY and CDR2 is FYNNEI in the germline V gene. CDR3 residues: CASSDRVNTQYF. Here the CDR3 DNA reads TGTGCCAGCAGCGACAGGGTAAATACGCAGTATTTT.

At least ten counts were recorded for this clone. This chain uses TRBV27 with TRBJ1-1; 8 bases fit TRBD1. V shed 7 bases and J 8 bases; nucleotides not matched to a gene: 12. The CDR3 loop spans 14 amino acids. Germline V gene lookup returns CDR1 MNHEY and CDR2 SMNVEV (reference sequence). This CDR3 is CASKTTGVFGEAFF. The CDR3 DNA reads as TGTGCCAGCAAGACGACAGGGGTGTTTGGGGAAGCTTTCTTT.

This clone was observed once. This rearrangement joins TRBV3-1 (or the pseudogene TRBV3-2) to TRBJ2-5; 8 nucleotides align to TRBD1. The V gene's germline CDR1 is LGHDT and CDR2 YNNKEL (reference sequence). J gave up 1 base and V 3 bases, and 4 bases lay outside the gene matches. This CDR3 is 15 amino acids long. The CDR3 here is CASSHLGQGQETQYF. The CDR3 DNA is TGTGCCAGCAGCCATCTTGGACAGGGCCAAGAGACCCAGTACTTC.

The chain links TRBV2 to TRBJ1-1; no clear D gene. This CDR3 is built from 13 residues. Germline values: CDR1 SNHLY, CDR2 FYNNEI. V was pared by 6 bases and J by 0 bases, with 8 bases between. CDR3: CASRDGVNTEAFF. The CDR3 DNA sequence: TGTGCCAGCAGGGACGGGGTGAACACTGAAGCTTTCTTT. The variable domain in full, completed from reference TRBV2 and TRBJ1-1, reads EPEVTQTPSHQVTQMGQEVILRCVPISNHLYFYWYRQILGQKVEFLVSFYNNEISEKSEIFDDQFSVERPDGSNFTLKIRSTKLEDSAMYFCASRDGVNTEAFFGQGTRLTVV.

Only a few counts were recorded for this clone. CDR3 coding DNA: TGTGCCAGCAGCCAATACCATACAGGGCACTCTGGAAACACCATATATTTT. Its protein product is CASSQYHTGHSGNTIYF. The rearrangement uses TRBV3-1 (or the pseudogene TRBV3-2) and TRBJ1-3; maybe TRBD1 (6 bases). Germline V gene lookup returns CDR1 LGHDT and CDR2 YNNKEL (reference sequence). Trimming stripped 2 bases from V and 0 bases from J, with 14 bases between. The CDR3 is 17 amino acids.